This record covers a single T cell receptor beta chain. The entry originates in a study of T-cell memory formation after mild COVID-19. Turning to the study itself: Clustering of TCRs was largely donor specific.

TCRdb ran MiXCR on the 5' RACE reads and lists one entry per CDR3 protein. The data show over 400,000 distinct CDR3 sequences, 23% seen once. Input material: PBMCs or a T cell subset sorted from them (not recorded which). The origin of this receptor is an adult woman who had mild COVID-19 (a few samples of this study predate the infection). Cell type and time point are not known.

The CDR3: CATSSTGLSYNEQFF. Written as DNA, the CDR3 is TGTGCCACCAGCAGCACGGGACTGTCCTACAATGAGCAGTTCTTC. The genes are TRBV15 and TRBJ2-1; tentatively, D is TRBD2 (6 bases). V shed 3 bases and J shed 1 base, with 10 bases lying between them. Germline CDR1 reads LNHNV; CDR2 reads YYDKDF (reference sequence). The CDR3 loop spans 15 amino acids. The complete variable domain, with remaining parts taken from reference TRBV15 and TRBJ2-1, reads DAMVIQNPRYQVTQFGKPVTLSCSQTLNHNVMYWYQQKSSQAPKLLFHYYDKDFNNEADTPDNFQSRRPNTSFCFLDIRSPGLGDTAMYLCATSSTGLSYNEQFFGPGTRLTVL.